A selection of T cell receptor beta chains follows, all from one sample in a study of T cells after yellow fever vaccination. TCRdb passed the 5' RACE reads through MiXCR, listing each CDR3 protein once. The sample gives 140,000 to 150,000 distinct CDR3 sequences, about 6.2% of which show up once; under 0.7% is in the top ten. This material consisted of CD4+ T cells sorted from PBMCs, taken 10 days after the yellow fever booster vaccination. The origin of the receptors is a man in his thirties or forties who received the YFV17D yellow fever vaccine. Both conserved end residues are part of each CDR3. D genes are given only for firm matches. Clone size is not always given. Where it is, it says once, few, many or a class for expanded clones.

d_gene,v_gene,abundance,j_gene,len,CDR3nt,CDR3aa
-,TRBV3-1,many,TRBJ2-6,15,TGTGCCAGCAGCCGGAGGGGGTCTGGGGCCAACGTCCTGACTTTC,CASSRRGSGANVLTF
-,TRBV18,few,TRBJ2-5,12,TGTGCCAGCTCGGGGACAACGGAGACCCAGTACTTC,CASSGTTETQYF
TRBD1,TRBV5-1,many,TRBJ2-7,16,TGCGCCAGCAGCTTGGGAGAGGGGGCGCCCGGGTACGAGCAGTACTTC,CASSLGEGAPGYEQYF
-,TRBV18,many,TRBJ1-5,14,TGTGCCAGCTCACCAGGGAAGGGCAATCAGCCCCAGCATTTT,CASSPGKGNQPQHF
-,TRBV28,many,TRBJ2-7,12,TGTGCCAGCAGTTTTCTGGGGTACGAGCAGTACTTC,CASSFLGYEQYF
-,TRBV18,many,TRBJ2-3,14,TGTGCCAGCTCACACCGGGAGACCACAGATACGCAGTATTTT,CASSHRETTDTQYF
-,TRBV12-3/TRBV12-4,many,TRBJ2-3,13,TGTGCCAGCAGTTACTCGCAGCCAGATACGCAGTATTTT,CASSYSQPDTQYF
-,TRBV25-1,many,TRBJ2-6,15,TGTGCCAGCAGTGAGGGTATAGTTGGGGCCAACGTCCTGACTTTC,CASSEGIVGANVLTF
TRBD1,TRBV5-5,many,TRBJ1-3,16,TGTGCCAGCAGCTTGGGGACAGGGAGCTCTGGAAACACCATATATTTT,CASSLGTGSSGNTIYF
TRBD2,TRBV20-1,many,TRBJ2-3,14,TGCAGTGCCCGGATGACTAGCGGCACAGATACGCAGTATTTT,CSARMTSGTDTQYF
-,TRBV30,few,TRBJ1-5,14,TGTGCCTGGAGCCAAAGGGTGAGCAATCAGCCCCAGCATTTT,CAWSQRVSNQPQHF
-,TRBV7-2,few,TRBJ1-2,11,TGTGCCAGCAGCTCCGCCTATGGCTACACCTTC,CASSSAYGYTF
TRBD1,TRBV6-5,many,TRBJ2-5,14,TGTGCCAGCAGTCTACGATGGACAGGGGAGACCCAGTACTTC,CASSLRWTGETQYF
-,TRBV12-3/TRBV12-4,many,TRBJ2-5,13,TGTGCCAGCAGTTTGGTTTCCCTAGAGACCCAGTACTTC,CASSLVSLETQYF
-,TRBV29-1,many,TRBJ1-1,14,TGCAGCGTTGTGAGGGGTGGCGTGAACACTGAAGCTTTCTTT,CSVVRGGVNTEAFF
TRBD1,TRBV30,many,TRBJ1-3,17,TGTGCCTGGAGTGTTTTGAGGCACAGGGGATCTGGAAACACCATATATTTT,CAWSVLRHRGSGNTIYF
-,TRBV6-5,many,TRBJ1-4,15,TGTGCCAGCAGTTACTCACAGGGATCACATGAAAAACTGTTTTTT,CASSYSQGSHEKLFF
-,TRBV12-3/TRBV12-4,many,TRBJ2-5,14,TGTGCCAGCAGTTTATTGCACAGCCAAGAGACCCAGTACTTC,CASSLLHSQETQYF
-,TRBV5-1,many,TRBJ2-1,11,TGCGCCAGCAGCTCTAGCGTTGAGCAGTTCTTC,CASSSSVEQFF
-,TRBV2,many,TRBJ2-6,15,TGTGCCAGCAGTGGGGGGTATTCTGGGGCCAACGTCCTGACTTTC,CASSGGYSGANVLTF
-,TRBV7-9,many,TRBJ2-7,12,TGTGCCAGCAGCCCCACCCCCTACGAGCAGTACTTC,CASSPTPYEQYF
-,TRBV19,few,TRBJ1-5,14,TGTGCCAGTAGTATGAAGAATAGCAATCAGCCCCAGCATTTT,CASSMKNSNQPQHF
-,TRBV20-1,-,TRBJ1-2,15,TGCAGTGCAACGCCCAGCCGCCCGGAATCCTATGGCTACACCTTC,CSATPSRPESYGYTF
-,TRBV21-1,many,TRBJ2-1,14,TGTGCCAGCCAACCTAGCGGAGAGAAAAATGAGCAGTTCTTC,CASQPSGEKNEQFF
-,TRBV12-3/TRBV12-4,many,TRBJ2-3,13,TGTGCCAGCACCCCCGGCAGTACAGATACGCAGTATTTT,CASTPGSTDTQYF